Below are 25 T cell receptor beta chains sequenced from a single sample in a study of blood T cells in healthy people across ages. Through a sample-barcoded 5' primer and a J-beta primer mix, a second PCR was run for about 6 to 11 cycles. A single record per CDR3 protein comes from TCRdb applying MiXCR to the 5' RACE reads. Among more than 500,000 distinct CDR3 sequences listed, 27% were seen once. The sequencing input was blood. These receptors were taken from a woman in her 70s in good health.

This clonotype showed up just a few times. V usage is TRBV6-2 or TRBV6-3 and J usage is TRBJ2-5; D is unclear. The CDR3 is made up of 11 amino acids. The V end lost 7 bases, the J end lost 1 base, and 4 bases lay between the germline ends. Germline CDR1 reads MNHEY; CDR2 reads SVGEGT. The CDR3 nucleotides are TGTGCCAGCACCGCCCAAGAGACCCAGTACTTC. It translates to CASTAQETQYF.

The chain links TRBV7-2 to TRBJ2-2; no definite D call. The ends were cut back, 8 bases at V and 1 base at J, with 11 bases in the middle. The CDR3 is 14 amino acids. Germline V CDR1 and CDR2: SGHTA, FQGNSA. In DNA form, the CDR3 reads TGTGCCAGCCGCGACGCCGGGAACACCGGGGAGCTGTTTTTT. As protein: CASRDAGNTGELFF. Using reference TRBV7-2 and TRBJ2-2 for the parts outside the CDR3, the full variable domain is GAGVSQSPSNKVTEKGKDVELRCDPISGHTALYWYRQSLGQGLEFLIYFQGNSAPDKSGLPSDRFSAERTGGSVSTLTIQRTQQEDSAVYLCASRDAGNTGELFFGEGSRLTVL.

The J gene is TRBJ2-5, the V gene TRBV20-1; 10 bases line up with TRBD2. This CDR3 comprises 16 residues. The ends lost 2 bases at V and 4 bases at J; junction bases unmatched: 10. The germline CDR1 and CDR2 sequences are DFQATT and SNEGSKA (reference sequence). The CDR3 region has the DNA TGCAGTGCTAGAAAAATTCTAGCGGGGGTTGGAGAGACCCAGTACTTC. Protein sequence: CSARKILAGVGETQYF.

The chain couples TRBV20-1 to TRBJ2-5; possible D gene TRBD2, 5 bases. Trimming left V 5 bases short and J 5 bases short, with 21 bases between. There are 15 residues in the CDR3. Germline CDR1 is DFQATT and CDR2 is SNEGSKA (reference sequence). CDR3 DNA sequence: TGCAGTGCTCACCACAGATCGCGGCGGGTGGAGACCCAGTACTTC. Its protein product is CSAHHRSRRVETQYF.

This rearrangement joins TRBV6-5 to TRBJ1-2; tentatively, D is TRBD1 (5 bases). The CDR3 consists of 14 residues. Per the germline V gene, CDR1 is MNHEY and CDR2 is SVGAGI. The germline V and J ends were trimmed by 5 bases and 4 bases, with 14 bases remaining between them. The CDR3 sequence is CASSPYGAVYGYTF. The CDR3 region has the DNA TGTGCCAGCAGTCCCTACGGGGCGGTCTATGGCTACACCTTC.

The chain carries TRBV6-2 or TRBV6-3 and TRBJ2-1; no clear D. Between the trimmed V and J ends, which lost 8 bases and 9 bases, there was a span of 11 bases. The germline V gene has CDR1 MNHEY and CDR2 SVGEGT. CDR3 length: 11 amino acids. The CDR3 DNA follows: TGTGCCAGCGGAAAAATTGTTGAGCAGTTCTTC. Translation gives CASGKIVEQFF.

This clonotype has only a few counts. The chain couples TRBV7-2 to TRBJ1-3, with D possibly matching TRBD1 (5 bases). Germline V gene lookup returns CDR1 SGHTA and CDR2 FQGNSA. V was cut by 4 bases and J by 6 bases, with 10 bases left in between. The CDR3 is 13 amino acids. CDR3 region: CASSSRGLNTIYF. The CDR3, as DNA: TGTGCCAGCAGCTCTCGGGGCCTAAACACCATATATTTT.

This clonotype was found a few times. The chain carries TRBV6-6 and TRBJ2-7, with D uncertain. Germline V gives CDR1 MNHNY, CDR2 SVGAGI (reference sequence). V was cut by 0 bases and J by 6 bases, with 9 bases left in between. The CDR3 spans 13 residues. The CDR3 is CASSYSSVGEQYF. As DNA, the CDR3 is TGTGCCAGCAGTTACTCGTCCGTTGGCGAGCAGTACTTC.

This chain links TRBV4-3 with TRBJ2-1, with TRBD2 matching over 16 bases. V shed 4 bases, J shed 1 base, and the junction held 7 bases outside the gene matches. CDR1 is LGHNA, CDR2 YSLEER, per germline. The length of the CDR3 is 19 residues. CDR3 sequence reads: CASSPGTSGGALSYNEQFF. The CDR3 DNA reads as TGCGCCAGCAGCCCCGGGACTAGCGGGGGGGCTTTGTCCTACAATGAGCAGTTCTTC.

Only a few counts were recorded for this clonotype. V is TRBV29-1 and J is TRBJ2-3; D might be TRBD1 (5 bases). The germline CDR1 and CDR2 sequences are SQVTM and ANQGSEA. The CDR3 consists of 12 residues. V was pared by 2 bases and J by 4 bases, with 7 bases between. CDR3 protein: CSVERGADTQYF. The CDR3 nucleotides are TGCAGCGTTGAAAGGGGCGCAGATACGCAGTATTTT.

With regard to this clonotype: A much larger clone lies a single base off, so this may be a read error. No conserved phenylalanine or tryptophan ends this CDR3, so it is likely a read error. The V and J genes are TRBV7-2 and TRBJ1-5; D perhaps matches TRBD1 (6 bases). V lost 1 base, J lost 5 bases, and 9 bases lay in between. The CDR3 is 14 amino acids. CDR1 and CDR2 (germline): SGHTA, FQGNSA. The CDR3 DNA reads TGTGCCAGCAGCTTAGACCCAGGGGATCAGCCCCAGCATTCT. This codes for CASSLDPGDQPQHS.

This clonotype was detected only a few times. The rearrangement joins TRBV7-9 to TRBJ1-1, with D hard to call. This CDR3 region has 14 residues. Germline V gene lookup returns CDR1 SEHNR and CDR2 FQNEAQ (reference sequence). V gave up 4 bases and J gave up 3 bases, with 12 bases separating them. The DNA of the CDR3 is TGTGCCAGCAGCTGGGGTAAAGGGTACACTGAAGCTTTCTTT. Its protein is CASSWGKGYTEAFF.

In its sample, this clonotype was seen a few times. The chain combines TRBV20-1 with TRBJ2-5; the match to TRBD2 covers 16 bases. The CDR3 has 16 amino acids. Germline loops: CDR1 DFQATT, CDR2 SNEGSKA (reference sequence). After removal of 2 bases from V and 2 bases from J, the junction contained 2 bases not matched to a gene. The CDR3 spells CSARSGLAGGQETQYF. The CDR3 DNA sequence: TGCAGTGCTAGATCGGGACTAGCGGGGGGGCAAGAGACCCAGTACTTC.

The CDR3 region is CASSYGGPYEQYF. The CDR3 DNA reads as TGTGCCAGCAGTTACGGGGGACCCTACGAGCAGTACTTC. V is TRBV6-6 and J is TRBJ2-7, with D possibly being TRBD1 or TRBD2 (5 bases each). Germline CDR1 reads MNHNY; CDR2 reads SVGAGI (reference sequence). V lost 2 bases and J 2 bases, leaving 7 bases between the germline ends. The CDR3 runs to 13 residues.

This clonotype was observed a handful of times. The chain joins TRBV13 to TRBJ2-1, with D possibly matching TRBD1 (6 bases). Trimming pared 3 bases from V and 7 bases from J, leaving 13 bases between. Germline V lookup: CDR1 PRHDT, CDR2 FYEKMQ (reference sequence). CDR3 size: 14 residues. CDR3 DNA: TGTGCCAGCAGCTTCGACAGGAACCTTAATGAGCAGTTCTTC. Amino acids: CASSFDRNLNEQFF.

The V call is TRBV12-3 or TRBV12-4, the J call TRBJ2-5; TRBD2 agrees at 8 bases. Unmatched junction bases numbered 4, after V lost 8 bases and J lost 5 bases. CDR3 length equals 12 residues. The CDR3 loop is CASRGGPETQYF. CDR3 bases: TGTGCCAGCCGGGGGGGGCCCGAGACCCAGTACTTC.

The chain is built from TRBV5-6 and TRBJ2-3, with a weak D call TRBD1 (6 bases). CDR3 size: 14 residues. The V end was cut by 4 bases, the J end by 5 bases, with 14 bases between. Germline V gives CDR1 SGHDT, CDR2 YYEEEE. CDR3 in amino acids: CASSPGANQDTQYF. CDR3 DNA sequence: TGTGCCAGCAGCCCAGGGGCCAACCAAGATACGCAGTATTTT.

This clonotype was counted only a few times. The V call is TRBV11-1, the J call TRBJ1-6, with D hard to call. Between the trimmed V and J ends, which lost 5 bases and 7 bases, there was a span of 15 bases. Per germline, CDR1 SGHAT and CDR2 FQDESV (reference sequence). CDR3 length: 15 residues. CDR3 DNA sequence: TGTGCCAGCAGCCCCAAGGGAAAGGGAAATTCACCCCTCCACTTT. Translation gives CASSPKGKGNSPLHF.

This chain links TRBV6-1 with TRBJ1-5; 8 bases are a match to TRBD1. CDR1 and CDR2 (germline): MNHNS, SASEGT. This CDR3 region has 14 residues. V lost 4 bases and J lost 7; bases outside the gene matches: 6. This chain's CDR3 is CASSASGGRQPQHF. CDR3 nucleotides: TGTGCCAGCAGTGCTTCAGGGGGCAGGCAGCCCCAGCATTTT.

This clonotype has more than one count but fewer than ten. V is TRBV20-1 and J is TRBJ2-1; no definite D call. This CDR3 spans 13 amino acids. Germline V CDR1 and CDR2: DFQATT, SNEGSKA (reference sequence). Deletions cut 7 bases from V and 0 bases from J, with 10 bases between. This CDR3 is CSGSLISYNEQFF. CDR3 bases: TGCAGTGGGAGCCTTATCTCCTACAATGAGCAGTTCTTC.

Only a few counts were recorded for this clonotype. The CDR3 DNA reads TGTGCCAGCAGTTTAGCCGACAGGGAGTCGAATCAGCCCCAGCATTTT. As protein: CASSLADRESNQPQHF. V is TRBV12-3 or TRBV12-4 and J is TRBJ1-5, with 7 bases aligning to TRBD1. V was clipped by 0 bases and J by 4 bases; unmatched bases: 6. This CDR3 spans 16 amino acids.

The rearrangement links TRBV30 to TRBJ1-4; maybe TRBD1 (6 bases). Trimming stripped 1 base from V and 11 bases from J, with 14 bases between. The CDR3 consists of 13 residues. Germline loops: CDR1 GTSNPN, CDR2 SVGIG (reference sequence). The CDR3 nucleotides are TGTGCCTGGAGTGGGGGGGCCCGCGATAAACTGTTTTTT. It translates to CAWSGGARDKLFF.

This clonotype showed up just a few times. CDR3 amino acids: CASAGTGYSGNTIYF. The CDR3 nucleotides read TGTGCCAGTGCCGGGACAGGGTACTCTGGAAACACCATATATTTT. The J gene is TRBJ1-3, the V gene TRBV6-6; 9 bases line up with TRBD1. The CDR3 covers 15 residues. Germline CDR1 reads MNHNY; CDR2 reads SVGAGI (reference sequence). Trimming removed 9 bases from V and 0 bases from J; junction bases left unmatched: 6.

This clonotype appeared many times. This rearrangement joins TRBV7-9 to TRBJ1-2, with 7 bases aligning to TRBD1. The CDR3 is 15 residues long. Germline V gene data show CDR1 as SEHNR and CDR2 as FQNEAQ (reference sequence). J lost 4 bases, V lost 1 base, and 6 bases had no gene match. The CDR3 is CASSLVLPGGYGYTF. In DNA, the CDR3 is TGTGCCAGCAGCTTAGTTCTTCCAGGGGGCTATGGCTACACCTTC.

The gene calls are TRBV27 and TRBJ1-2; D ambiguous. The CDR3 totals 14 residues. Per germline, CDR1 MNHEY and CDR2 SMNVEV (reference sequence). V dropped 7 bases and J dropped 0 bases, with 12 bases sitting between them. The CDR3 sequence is CASKRTAPNYGYTF. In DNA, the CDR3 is TGTGCCAGCAAGCGAACGGCCCCTAACTATGGCTACACCTTC.